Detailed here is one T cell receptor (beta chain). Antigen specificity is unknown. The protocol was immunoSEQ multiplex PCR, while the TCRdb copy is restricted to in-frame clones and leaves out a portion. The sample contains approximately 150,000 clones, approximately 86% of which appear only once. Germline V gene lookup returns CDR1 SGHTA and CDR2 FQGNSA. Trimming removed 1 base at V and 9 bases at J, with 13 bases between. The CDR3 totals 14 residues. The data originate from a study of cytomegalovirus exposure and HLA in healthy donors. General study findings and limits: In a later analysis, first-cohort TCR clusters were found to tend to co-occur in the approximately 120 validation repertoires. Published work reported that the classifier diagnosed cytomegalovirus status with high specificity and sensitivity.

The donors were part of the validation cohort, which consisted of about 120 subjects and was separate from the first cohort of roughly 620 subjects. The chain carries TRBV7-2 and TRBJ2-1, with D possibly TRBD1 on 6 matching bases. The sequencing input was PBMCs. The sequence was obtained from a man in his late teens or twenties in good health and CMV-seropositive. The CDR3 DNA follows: TGTGCCAGCAGCTTAGAGGGGACGGACAGTGAGCAGTTCTTC. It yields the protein CASSLEGTDSEQFF.